This TCR beta chain derives from a study of a mutant IDH1 vaccine in newly diagnosed glioma (TCRdb year 2021). About the full investigation: Patients were given eight vaccinations, in weeks 1, 3, 5, 7, 11, 15, 19 and 23, which matched visits V03 through V10. Vaccination started 4-6 weeks after radiotherapy alone, or was given together with temozolomide cycles in the groups whose treatment included chemotherapy. Of the roughly 34 treated patients, approximately 60% were male and roughly 38% were female, and a mean age of approximately 40 years was recorded. Before enrollment, most patients had been given radiochemotherapy with temozolomide as standard therapy, while the rest had received either radiotherapy alone or temozolomide alone. Peripheral blood was drawn at six visits: V03 (baseline), V05, V07, V10, V12 and V13. Longitudinal TCRB deep sequencing was done for 25 treated patients, wherever samples were available for exploratory analyses. What the study reported, not specific to this receptor: Pseudoprogression appeared unrelated to alterations in the top peripheral T cell clonotypes detected by TCRB sequencing. Across multiple MHC alleles, vaccine-induced immune responses were seen in roughly 93% of patients. Availability determined which PBMC samples were chosen for TCRB deep sequencing. According to the authors, sample limitations meant that analyses of patient blood samples could not be reproduced.

A note on this clone: Its recognized antigen is unknown. Base quality data are lacking; no much larger clone is found one base away.

The time point label, read with the paper, signifies: week 23, last vaccination. A 20-mer mutant IDH1 peptide at 300 micrograms in Montanide made up each vaccine dose, which was injected subcutaneously together with topical imiquimod. Newly diagnosed WHO grade 3 or 4 IDH1-mutant astrocytomas showing loss of nuclear ATRX were present in the donors. The samples were drawn from NOA16, a multicentre, single-arm, open-label phase I trial in Germany that tested a mutant IDH1 peptide vaccine in humans for the first time. Genomic DNA for TCRB sequencing was extracted from EDTA blood using the DNeasy Blood and Tissue Kit. The junction carries 12 bases between V and J, which are trimmed by 1 base and 0 bases respectively. The CDR3 starts with the cysteine, ends with the phenylalanine, and has 17 residues. Solely the CDR3 DNA is kept, with 51 bases framed from the first base. Based on the germline V gene (reference sequence), the CDR1 and CDR2 sequences are SEHNR and FQNEAQ.

Libraries were constructed by the immunoSEQ multiplex PCR assay. Following the manufacturer's protocol, the hsTCRB Kit was used to amplify rearranged TCR beta chain sequences. Sequencing of TCRB libraries was carried out on an Illumina MiSeq. In the source study's methods: Demultiplexing, trimming and gene mapping were performed with the kit vendor's proprietary platform. TCRdb retrieved this table from immuneACCESS and kept in-frame rearrangements only. Not all clones are present; in checked studies, unresolved V genes account for under half, and no reason is known for the remainder. V and J calls and clone size come straight from that table; D and trimming were deduced from the DNA. The sample has roughly 60,000 clones on record, 70% to 90% of them singletons. Jointly, the top ten make up under 4.5% of the sample.

The chain joins TRBV7-9 to TRBJ1-4; a confident D gene designation cannot be given. The input for sequencing was PBMCs, taken from a glioma patient whose treatment included an IDH1 peptide vaccine. The TCR originated in a man aged 25-40 years with glioma. The CDR3 protein: CASSLEASFATNEKLFF. The DNA is TGTGCCAGCAGCTTAGAGGCCAGCTTCGCAACTAATGAAAAACTGTTTTTT.